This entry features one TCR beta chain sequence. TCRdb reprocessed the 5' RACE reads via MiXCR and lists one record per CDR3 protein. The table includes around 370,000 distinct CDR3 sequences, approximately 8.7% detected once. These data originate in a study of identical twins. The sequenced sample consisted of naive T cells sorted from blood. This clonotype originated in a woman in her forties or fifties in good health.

The CDR3 protein is CASSYAGAPDSPLHF. The DNA for the CDR3 is TGTGCCAGCAGTTACGCAGGGGCTCCGGATTCACCCCTCCACTTT. The chain carries TRBV27 and TRBJ1-6; D possibly corresponds to TRBD1 (6 bases). The ends were cut back, 4 bases at V and 8 bases at J, with 15 bases in the middle. The germline CDR1 and CDR2 sequences are MNHEY and SMNVEV (reference sequence). The CDR3 covers 15 residues.